The present TCR beta chain was sequenced within a study of OX40 agonist ivuxolimab in advanced cancers. Study information: As their treatment, patients were administered ivuxolimab, an agonistic anti-OX40 (CD134) antibody.

Assay: immunoSEQ multiplex PCR; the TCRdb copy retains only in-frame clones and omits some. The sample records 30,000 to 45,000 clones, about 80% being singletons. Study-level results: The 0.1-3.0 mg/kg partial responders had among the lowest clonal expansion.

The V gene's germline CDR1 is MDHEN and CDR2 SYDVKM. Trimming took off 7 bases at V and 0 bases at J, with 7 bases between the two ends. The CDR3 consists of 13 residues. This clone was detected once. What it binds is unknown. Sequencing was performed on CD4+ or CD8+ T cells sorted from blood, taken in a trial of the OX40 agonist ivuxolimab. This TCR derives from an adult with an advanced solid tumor such as melanoma, head and neck, liver or kidney cancer. V is TRBV28 and J is TRBJ2-4; D ambiguous. The CDR3 region has the DNA TGTGCCAGCAAAAGGATAGCCAAAAACATTCAGTACTTC. Translated: CASKRIAKNIQYF.